This note documents a single TCR beta chain sequence. Its antigen remains unidentified. The data originate from a study of cytomegalovirus exposure and HLA in healthy donors. Study-level points and caveats: TRBV6-2, TRBV6-3 and other indistinguishable V segments were excluded. An ancestry cluster, one associated with Asian ancestry, reportedly showed fewer N-insertions than the approximately 670-donor mean in a later analysis.

Primers: 60 Vbeta forward and 13 Jbeta reverse. Assay used: immunoSEQ multiplex PCR; TCRdb lists only in-frame clones, some missing. The repertoire holds 250,000 or so clones, with 85% to 95% as singletons. At collection, donors were nominally healthy, but unrecorded immune exposures were probable. This CDR3 region has 13 residues. V lost 4 bases and J 4 bases, leaving 11 bases between the germline ends. Germline V gene lookup returns CDR1 SGHRS and CDR2 YFSETQ. Sequencing was done on a sample of PBMCs. The gene calls are TRBV5-1 and TRBJ1-1; a possible D gene is TRBD1 (5 bases). The receptor was isolated from a girl aged 2 to 9 in good health and CMV-seronegative. Here the CDR3 DNA reads TGCGCCAGCAGCCATTCCGGGGGCACTGAAGCTTTCTTT. This codes for CASSHSGGTEAFF.